The sequence of this T cell receptor beta chain was determined in a study of T cell responses to AZD1222 COVID-19 vaccine. Germline V gene data show CDR1 as LGHNA and CDR2 as YNFKEQ. The V segment lost 4 bases and the J segment 5 bases; nucleotides outside the gene matches: 14. CDR3 length equals 18 residues. Second doses at about 4 or about 12 weeks were pooled. Findings of the study overall: Only a handful of AZD1222 recipients, roughly six in all, had baseline seropositivity. All repertoire sampling was performed exclusively after the peak T cell response.

Sequencing was performed with immunoSEQ multiplex PCR; in TCRdb, only in-frame clones are kept and a portion is missing. The table records roughly 120,000 clones, about 88% of them present only once. A remark on this clone: What it binds is not known.

The source of this sequence is an adult who received the AZD1222 COVID-19 vaccine. This rearrangement joins TRBV4-2 to TRBJ2-1, with TRBD2 identical over 10 bases. This specimen consisted of peripheral blood, obtained 28 days after the second AZD1222 dose. The CDR3 protein is CASSPVPSGGAGNNEQFF. DNA of the CDR3: TGTGCCAGCAGCCCAGTTCCCAGCGGGGGGGCTGGGAACAATGAGCAGTTCTTC.